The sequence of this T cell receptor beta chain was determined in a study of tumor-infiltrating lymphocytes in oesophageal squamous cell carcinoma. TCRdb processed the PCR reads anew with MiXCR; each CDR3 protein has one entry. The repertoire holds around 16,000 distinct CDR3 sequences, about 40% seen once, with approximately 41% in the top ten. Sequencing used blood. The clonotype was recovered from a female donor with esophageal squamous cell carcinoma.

CDR3 nucleotides: TGCGCCAGCAGCGCTGAGGGACAGGAGAATCAGCCCCAGCATTTT. This encodes CASSAEGQENQPQHF. V is TRBV5-1 and J is TRBJ1-5, with 8 bases identical to TRBD1. V shed 4 bases, J shed 4 bases, and the junction held 7 bases outside the gene matches. The CDR3 length is 15 residues. Looked up from germline, CDR1 is SGHRS and CDR2 is YFSETQ.